This TCR beta chain was captured in a study of T cells in localized non-small cell lung cancer. General study results and limits: Sequencing involved a lone tumor region, leaving heterogeneity possible. Those with higher blood T cell density had longer overall survival. The study detected a median around 61 of the top 100 tumor clones in adjacent lung. The greatest T cell clonality was found in uninvolved adjacent lung (higher than in tumor).

Profiling relied on immunoSEQ multiplex PCR, and the TCRdb table lists in-frame clones only, not all of them. This sample has about 2,800 clones, with about 32% found just once. Comments on this clone: What it binds is unknown.

The germline V gene has CDR1 SGHRS and CDR2 YFSETQ. The germline V and J ends were trimmed by 3 bases and 11 bases, with 20 bases remaining between them. The CDR3 covers 14 residues. This chain connects TRBV5-1 to TRBJ1-1, with a tentative D call TRBD1 (5 bases). The source material was lung tumor tissue, sampled before any cancer treatment. The sequence derives from a woman aged 35 to 70 with stage III lung adenocarcinoma. CDR3 in DNA: TGCGCCAGCAGCTCGCAATCCACCCAGGGTGGGGCTTTCTTT. As protein: CASSSQSTQGGAFF. The complete variable domain, with remaining parts taken from reference TRBV5-1 and TRBJ1-1, reads KAGVTQTPRYLIKTRGQQVTLSCSPISGHRSVSWYQQTPGQGLQFLFEYFSETQRNKGNFPGRFSGRQFSNSRSEMNVSTLELGDSALYLCASSSQSTQGGAFFGQGTRLTVV.